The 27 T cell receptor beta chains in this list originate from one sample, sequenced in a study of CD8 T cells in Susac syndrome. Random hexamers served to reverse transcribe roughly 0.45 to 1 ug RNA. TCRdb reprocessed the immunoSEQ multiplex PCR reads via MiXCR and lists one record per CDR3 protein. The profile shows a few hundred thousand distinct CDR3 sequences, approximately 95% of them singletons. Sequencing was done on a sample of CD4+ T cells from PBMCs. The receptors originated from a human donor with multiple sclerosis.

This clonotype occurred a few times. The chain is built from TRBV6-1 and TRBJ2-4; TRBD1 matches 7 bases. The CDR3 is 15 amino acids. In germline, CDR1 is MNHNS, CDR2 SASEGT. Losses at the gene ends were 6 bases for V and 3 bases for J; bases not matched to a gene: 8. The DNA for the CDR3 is TGTGCCAGCAGACCGACAGGGATTGACAAAAACATTCAGTACTTC. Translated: CASRPTGIDKNIQYF.

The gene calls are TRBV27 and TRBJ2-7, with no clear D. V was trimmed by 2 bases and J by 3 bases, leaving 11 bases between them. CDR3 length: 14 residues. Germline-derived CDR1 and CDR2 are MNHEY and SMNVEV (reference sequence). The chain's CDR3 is CASSLKTNHYEQYF. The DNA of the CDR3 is TGTGCCAGCAGTTTAAAGACAAACCACTACGAGCAGTACTTC.

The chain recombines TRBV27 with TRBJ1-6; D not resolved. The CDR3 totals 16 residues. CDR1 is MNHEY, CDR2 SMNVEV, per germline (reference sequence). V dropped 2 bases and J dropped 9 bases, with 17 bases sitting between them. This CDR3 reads CASSLVPTGLGSPLHF. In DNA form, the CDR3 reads TGTGCCAGCAGTTTAGTACCGACGGGGTTGGGTTCACCCCTCCACTTT.

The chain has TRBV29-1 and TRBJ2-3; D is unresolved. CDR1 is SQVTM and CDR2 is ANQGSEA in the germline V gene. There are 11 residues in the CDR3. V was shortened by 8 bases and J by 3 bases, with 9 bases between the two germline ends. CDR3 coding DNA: TGCAGCCTCGATCGGACAGATACGCAGTATTTT. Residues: CSLDRTDTQYF.

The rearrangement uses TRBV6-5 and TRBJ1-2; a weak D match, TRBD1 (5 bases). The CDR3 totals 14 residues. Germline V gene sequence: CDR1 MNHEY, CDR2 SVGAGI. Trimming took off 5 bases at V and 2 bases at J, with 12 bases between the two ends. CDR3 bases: TGTGCCAGCAGTCAGCACAGACAGAACTATGGCTACACCTTC. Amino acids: CASSQHRQNYGYTF.

The CDR3 coding sequence is TGTGCCAGCAGTTTATGGGCTAGCGGGAGTTCTGCCGGGGAGCTGTTTTTT. It codes for CASSLWASGSSAGELFF. This rearrangement joins TRBV28 to TRBJ2-2, with TRBD2 identical over 10 bases. Germline loops: CDR1 MDHEN, CDR2 SYDVKM. There are 17 residues in the CDR3. Trimming at V came to 0 bases and at J to 6 bases, leaving 7 bases not matched to a gene. The full variable domain, rest sourced from reference TRBV28 and TRBJ2-2, is DVKVTQSSRYLVKRTGEKVFLECVQDMDHENMFWYRQDPGLGLRLIYFSYDVKMKEKGDIPEGYSVSREKKERFSLILESASTNQTSMYLCASSLWASGSSAGELFFGEGSRLTVL.

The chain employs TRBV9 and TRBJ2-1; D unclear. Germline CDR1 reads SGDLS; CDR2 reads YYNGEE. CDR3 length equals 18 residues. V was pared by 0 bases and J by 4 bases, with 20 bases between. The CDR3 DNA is TGTGCCAGCAGCGTAGCTACGGATGGGCTATTCGCATACAATGAGCAGTTCTTC. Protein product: CASSVATDGLFAYNEQFF.

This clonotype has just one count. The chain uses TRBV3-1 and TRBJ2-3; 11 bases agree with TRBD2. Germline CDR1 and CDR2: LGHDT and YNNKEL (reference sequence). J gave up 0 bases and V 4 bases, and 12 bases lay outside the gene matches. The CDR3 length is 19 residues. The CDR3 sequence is CASSPKQPLAGASTDTQYF. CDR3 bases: TGTGCCAGCAGCCCAAAACAACCACTAGCGGGGGCTAGCACAGATACGCAGTATTTT.

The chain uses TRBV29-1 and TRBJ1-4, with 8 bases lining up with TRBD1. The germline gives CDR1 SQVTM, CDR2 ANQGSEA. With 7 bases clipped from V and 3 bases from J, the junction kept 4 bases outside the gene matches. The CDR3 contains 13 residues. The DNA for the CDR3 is TGCAGCGCCGCGACAGGGGCTAATGAAAAACTGTTTTTT. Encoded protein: CSAATGANEKLFF.

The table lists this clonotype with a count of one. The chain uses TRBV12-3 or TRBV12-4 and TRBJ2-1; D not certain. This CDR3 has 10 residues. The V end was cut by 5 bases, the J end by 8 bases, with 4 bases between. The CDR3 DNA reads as TGTGCCAGCAGTAATGATGAGCAGTTCTTC. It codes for CASSNDEQFF.

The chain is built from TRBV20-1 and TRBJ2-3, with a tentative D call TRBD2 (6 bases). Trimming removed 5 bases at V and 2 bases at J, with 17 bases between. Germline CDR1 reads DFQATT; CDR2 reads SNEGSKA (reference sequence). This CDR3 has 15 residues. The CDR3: CSAYLHLADTDTQYF. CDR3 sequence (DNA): TGCAGTGCTTACCTTCACTTAGCGGACACAGATACGCAGTATTTT.

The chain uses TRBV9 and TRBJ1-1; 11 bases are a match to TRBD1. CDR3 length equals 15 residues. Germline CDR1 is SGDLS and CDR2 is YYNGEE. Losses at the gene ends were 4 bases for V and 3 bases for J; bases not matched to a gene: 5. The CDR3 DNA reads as TGTGCCAGCAGCTTCGGACAGGGGGCGGACACTGAAGCTTTCTTT. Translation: CASSFGQGADTEAFF. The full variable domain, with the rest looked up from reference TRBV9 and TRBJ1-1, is DSGVTQTPKHLITATGQRVTLRCSPRSGDLSVYWYQQSLDQGLQFLIQYYNGEERAKGNILERFSAQQFPDLHSELNLSSLELGDSALYFCASSFGQGADTEAFFGQGTRLTVV.

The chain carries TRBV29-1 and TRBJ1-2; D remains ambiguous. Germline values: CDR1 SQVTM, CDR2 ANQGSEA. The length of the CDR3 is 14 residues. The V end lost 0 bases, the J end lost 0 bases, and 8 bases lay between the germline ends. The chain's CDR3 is CSVEDLPANYGYTF. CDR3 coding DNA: TGCAGCGTTGAAGATCTTCCAGCTAACTATGGCTACACCTTC.

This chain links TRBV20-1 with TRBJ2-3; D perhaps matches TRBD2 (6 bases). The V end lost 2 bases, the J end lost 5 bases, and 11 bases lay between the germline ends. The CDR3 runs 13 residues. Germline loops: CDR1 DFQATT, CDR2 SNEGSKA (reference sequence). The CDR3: CSARRGAGDTQYF. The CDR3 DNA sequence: TGCAGTGCTAGACGCGGGGCCGGAGATACGCAGTATTTT.

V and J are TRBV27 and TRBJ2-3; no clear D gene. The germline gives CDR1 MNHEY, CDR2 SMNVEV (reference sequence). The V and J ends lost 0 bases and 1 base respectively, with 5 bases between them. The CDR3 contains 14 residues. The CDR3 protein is CASSLSHGTDTQYF. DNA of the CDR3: TGTGCCAGCAGTTTATCACACGGCACAGATACGCAGTATTTT.

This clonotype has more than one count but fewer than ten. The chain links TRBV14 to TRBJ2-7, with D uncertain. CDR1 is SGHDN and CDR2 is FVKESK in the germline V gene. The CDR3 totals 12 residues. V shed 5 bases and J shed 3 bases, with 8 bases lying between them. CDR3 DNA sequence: TGTGCCAGCAGCACCCAAGGCTACGAGCAGTACTTC. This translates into CASSTQGYEQYF.

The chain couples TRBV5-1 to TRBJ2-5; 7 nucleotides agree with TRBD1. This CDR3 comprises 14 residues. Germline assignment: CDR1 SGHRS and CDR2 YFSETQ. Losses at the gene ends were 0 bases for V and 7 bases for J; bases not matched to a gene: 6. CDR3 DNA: TGCGCCAGCAGCTTGGGAGACAGGGTGACGACCCAGTACTTC. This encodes CASSLGDRVTTQYF.

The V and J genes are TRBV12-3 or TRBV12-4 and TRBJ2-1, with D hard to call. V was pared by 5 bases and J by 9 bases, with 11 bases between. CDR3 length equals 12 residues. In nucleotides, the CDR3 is TGTGCCAGCAGTCAACGACCAATTGAGCAGTTCTTC. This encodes CASSQRPIEQFF.

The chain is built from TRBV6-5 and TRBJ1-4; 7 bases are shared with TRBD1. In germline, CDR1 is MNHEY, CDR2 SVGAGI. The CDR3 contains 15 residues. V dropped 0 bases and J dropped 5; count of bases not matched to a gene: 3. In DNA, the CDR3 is TGTGCCAGCAGTTACTCGACAGGGTGGAATGAAAAACTGTTTTTT. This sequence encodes CASSYSTGWNEKLFF.

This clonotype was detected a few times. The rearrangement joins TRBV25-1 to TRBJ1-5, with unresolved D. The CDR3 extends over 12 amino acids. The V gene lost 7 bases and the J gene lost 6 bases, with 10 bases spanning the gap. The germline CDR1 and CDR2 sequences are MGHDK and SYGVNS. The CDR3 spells CASTTVGQPQHF. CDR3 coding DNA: TGTGCCAGCACCACCGTGGGTCAGCCCCAGCATTTT.

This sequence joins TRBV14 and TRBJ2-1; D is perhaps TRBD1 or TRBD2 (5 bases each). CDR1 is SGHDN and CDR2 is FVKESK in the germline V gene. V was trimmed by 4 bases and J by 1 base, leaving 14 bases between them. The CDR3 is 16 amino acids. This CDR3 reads CASSRDGSESYNEQFF. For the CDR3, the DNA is TGTGCCAGCAGCCGGGACGGTAGTGAATCCTACAATGAGCAGTTCTTC. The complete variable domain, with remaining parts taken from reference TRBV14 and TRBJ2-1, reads EAGVTQFPSHSVIEKGQTVTLRCDPISGHDNLYWYRRVMGKEIKFLLHFVKESKQDESGMPNNRFLAERTGGTYSTLKVQPAELEDSGVYFCASSRDGSESYNEQFFGPGTRLTVL.

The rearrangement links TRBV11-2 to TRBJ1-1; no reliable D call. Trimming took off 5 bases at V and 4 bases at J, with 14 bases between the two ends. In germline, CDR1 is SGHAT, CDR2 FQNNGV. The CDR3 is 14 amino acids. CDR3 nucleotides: TGTGCCAGCAGCCCGCTAAGTCAGAGCACTGAAGCTTTCTTT. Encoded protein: CASSPLSQSTEAFF. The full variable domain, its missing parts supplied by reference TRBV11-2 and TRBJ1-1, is EAGVAQSPRYKIIEKRQSVAFWCNPISGHATLYWYQQILGQGPKLLIQFQNNGVVDDSQLPKDRFSAERLKGVDSTLKIQPAKLEDSAVYLCASSPLSQSTEAFFGQGTRLTVV.

The CDR3 DNA reads TGTGCCTTTCAACGTAGCAGTCAAGAGACCCAGTACTTC. Translation: CAFQRSSQETQYF. The chain has TRBV30 and TRBJ2-5; D remains ambiguous. V dropped 7 bases and J dropped 2 bases, with 14 bases sitting between them. The CDR3 sequence is 13 residues long. Germline V gene data show CDR1 as GTSNPN and CDR2 as SVGIG (reference sequence).

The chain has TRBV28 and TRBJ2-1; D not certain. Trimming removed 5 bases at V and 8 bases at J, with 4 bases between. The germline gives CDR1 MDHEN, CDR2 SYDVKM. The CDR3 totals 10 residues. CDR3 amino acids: CASSRHEQFF. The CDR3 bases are TGTGCCAGCAGTCGCCATGAGCAGTTCTTC.

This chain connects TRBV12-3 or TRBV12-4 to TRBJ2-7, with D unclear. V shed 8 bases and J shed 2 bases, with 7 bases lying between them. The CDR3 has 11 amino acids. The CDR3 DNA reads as TGTGCCAGCCAGTCCGCCTACGAGCAGTACTTC. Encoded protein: CASQSAYEQYF.

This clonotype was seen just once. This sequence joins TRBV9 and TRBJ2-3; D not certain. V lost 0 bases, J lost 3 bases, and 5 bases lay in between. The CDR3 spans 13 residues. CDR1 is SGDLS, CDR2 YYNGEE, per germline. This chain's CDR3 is CASSVARTDTQYF. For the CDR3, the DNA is TGTGCCAGCAGCGTAGCGAGGACAGATACGCAGTATTTT.

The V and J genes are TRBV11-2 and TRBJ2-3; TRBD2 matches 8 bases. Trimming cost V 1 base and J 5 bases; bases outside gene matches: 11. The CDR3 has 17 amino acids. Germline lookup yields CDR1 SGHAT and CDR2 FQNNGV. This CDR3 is CASSLVSAGGVQDTQYF. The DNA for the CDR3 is TGTGCCAGCAGCTTAGTTAGTGCGGGGGGCGTTCAAGATACGCAGTATTTT.